The 9 T cell receptor beta chains listed next were all sequenced from one sample in a study of human T cells and chemical hapten exposure. Indicated time point: healthy volunteer bleed at 2 weeks. Extraction of total RNA was performed on unfractionated whole blood. TCRdb passed the RACE reads through MiXCR, listing each CDR3 protein once. The repertoire holds about 93,000 distinct CDR3 sequences, with about 8.7% as singletons. Sequencing was done on a sample of whole blood. The receptor source for this set is a female donor in good health. Some clones in this sample may be carry-over from other donors' samples.

About this clonotype: Its ends do not fully match the called genes, so a read error is possible. The chain uses TRBV7-9 and TRBJ2-7; 11 positions agree with TRBD2. The CDR3 is 15 amino acids. CDR1 and CDR2 from the germline V gene are SEHNR and FQNEAQ (reference sequence). This chain's CDR3 is CASSFLAGGSHEQYF. The DNA for the CDR3 is TGTGCCAGCAGCTTTCTAGCGGGAGGCTCCCACGAGCAGTACTTC.

There are a few counts of this clonotype. This chain's CDR3 is CASGLAYNEQFF. In DNA, the CDR3 is TGTGCCAGCGGTCTAGCCTACAATGAGCAGTTCTTC. The chain links TRBV28 to TRBJ2-1; no firm D call. From germline, CDR1 is MDHEN and CDR2 SYDVKM. V lost 8 bases and J 2 bases, leaving 7 bases between the germline ends. The CDR3 has 12 residues.

The rearrangement links TRBV6-6 to TRBJ1-3; 7 nucleotides align to TRBD1. Unmatched junction bases numbered 11, after V lost 8 bases and J lost 4 bases. The germline V gene encodes CDR1 MNHNY and CDR2 SVGAGI (reference sequence). There are 15 residues in the CDR3. The DNA of the CDR3 is TGTGCCAGCCAGAACCAGGGACAGCTAGGAAACACCATATATTTT. Its translation is CASQNQGQLGNTIYF.

This clonotype came up a few times. As DNA, the CDR3 is TGTGCCAGCAGCCAAGAAAACCAGGGTAGAAATACGCAGTATTTT. This codes for CASSQENQGRNTQYF. This chain links TRBV4-2 with TRBJ2-3, with D possibly TRBD1 on 5 matching bases. Trimming took 0 bases from V and 7 from J, leaving 14 bases between them. This CDR3 region has 15 residues. The V gene's germline CDR1 is LGHNA and CDR2 YNFKEQ.

This clonotype turned up a few times. The gene calls are TRBV27 and TRBJ2-6, with D uncertain. This CDR3 has 15 residues. CDR1 is MNHEY and CDR2 is SMNVEV in the germline V gene (reference sequence). V was pared by 2 bases and J by 2 bases, with 7 bases between. The DNA for the CDR3 is TGTGCCAGCAGTTTAAACCAACCTGGGGCCAACGTCCTGACTTTC. The encoded protein is CASSLNQPGANVLTF.

The V and J genes are TRBV28 and TRBJ1-6; no clear D. Germline CDR1 MDHEN, CDR2 SYDVKM. Trimming took 8 bases from V and 4 from J, leaving 9 bases between them. The CDR3 loop spans 13 amino acids. CDR3 sequence reads: CASGSGYNSPLHF. Written as DNA, the CDR3 is TGTGCCAGCGGCTCAGGTTATAATTCACCCCTCCACTTT.

V gene TRBV2 combines with J gene TRBJ2-2; TRBD2 might be the D (5 bases). From germline, CDR1 is SNHLY and CDR2 FYNNEI. With 7 bases removed from V and 0 bases from J, the gap between germline ends came to 12 bases. There are 15 residues in the CDR3. The chain's CDR3 is CASTLIASNTGELFF. In DNA form, the CDR3 reads TGTGCCAGCACTCTCATAGCGTCGAACACCGGGGAGCTGTTTTTT.

This clonotype was seen many times. DNA of the CDR3: TGTGCCACCAGTGCCCTGGACCCCGGGACAGATACGCAGTATTTT. Residues: CATSALDPGTDTQYF. The rearrangement uses TRBV24-1 and TRBJ2-3; D uncertain. V gave up 5 bases and J gave up 3 bases, with 14 bases separating them. The CDR3 spans 15 residues. Germline V gene lookup returns CDR1 KGHDR and CDR2 SFDVKD.

This clonotype has a handful of counts. V usage is TRBV29-1 and J usage is TRBJ2-3, with no clear D. CDR3 size: 12 residues. Germline V gene sequence: CDR1 SQVTM, CDR2 ANQGSEA. The ends were cut back, 7 bases at V and 4 bases at J, with 12 bases in the middle. CDR3 amino acids: CSGGEGSDTQYF. CDR3 sequence (DNA): TGCAGCGGAGGCGAAGGGTCAGATACGCAGTATTTT.